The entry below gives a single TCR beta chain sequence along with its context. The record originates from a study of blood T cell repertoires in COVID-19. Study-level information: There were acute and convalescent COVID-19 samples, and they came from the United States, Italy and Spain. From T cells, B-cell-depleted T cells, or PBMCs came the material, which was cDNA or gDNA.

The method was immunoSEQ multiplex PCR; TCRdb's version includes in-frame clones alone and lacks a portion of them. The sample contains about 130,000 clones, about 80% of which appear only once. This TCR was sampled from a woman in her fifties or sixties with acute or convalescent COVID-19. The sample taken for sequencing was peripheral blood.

The CDR3 loop reads CASSVEMNTEAFF. Here the CDR3 DNA reads TGTGCCAGCAGCGTCGAGATGAACACTGAAGCTTTCTTT. The gene calls are TRBV7-8 and TRBJ1-1; D is unresolved. Trimming removed 5 bases at V and 0 bases at J, with 7 bases between. This CDR3 has 13 residues. The germline V gene encodes CDR1 SGHVS and CDR2 FQNEAQ.